The 31 T cell receptor beta chains in this list originate from one sample, sequenced in a study of a mutant IDH1 vaccine in newly diagnosed glioma. The table came from immunoSEQ multiplex PCR; TCRdb's copy has only in-frame clones and leaves some out. Seen here are about 38,000 clones, roughly 80% observed once, and the top ten hold around 5%. Time point reported: week 23, last vaccination. Every vaccine dose comprised 300 ug of mutant IDH1 20-mer peptide plus topical imiquimod. These TCRs are of unknown antigen specificity. The sample consisted of PBMCs, taken from a glioma patient whose treatment included an IDH1 peptide vaccine. These TCRs come from a man aged 40-50 years with glioma.

The chain uses TRBV27 and TRBJ2-1; TRBD1 matches 8 bases. V shed 2 bases, J shed 7 bases, and the junction held 13 bases outside the gene matches. CDR3 length equals 17 residues. Germline CDR1 is MNHEY and CDR2 is SMNVEV (reference sequence). CDR3 protein: CASSLRWGRGRGNEQFF. Here the CDR3 DNA reads TGTGCCAGCAGTTTAAGGTGGGGCAGGGGGCGCGGGAATGAGCAGTTCTTC.

This clone turned up a few times. The V gene is TRBV5-1, the J gene TRBJ2-2; 11 nucleotides line up with TRBD2. This CDR3 region has 15 residues. J gave up 5 bases and V 4 bases, and 4 bases lay outside the gene matches. CDR1 SGHRS and CDR2 YFSETQ come from the germline V gene. The DNA of the CDR3 is TGCGCCAGCAGCGGCTGGACTAGCGGGACCGGGGAGCTGTTTTTT. It is translated as CASSGWTSGTGELFF.

This clone was found once. The chain is built from TRBV4-2 and TRBJ2-6; 11 nucleotides match TRBD2. CDR1 and CDR2 (germline): LGHNA, YNFKEQ. The junction had 5 bases not matched to a gene; V was cut back by 1 base and J by 0 bases. This CDR3 region has 19 residues. CDR3 residues: CASSQAGLAESSGANVLTF. The CDR3 bases are TGTGCCAGCAGCCAAGCGGGACTAGCGGAGAGCTCTGGGGCCAACGTCCTGACTTTC.

This chain joins TRBV7-9 and TRBJ2-7; TRBD1 matches 7 bases. CDR1 SEHNR and CDR2 FQNEAQ come from the germline V gene (reference sequence). The CDR3 totals 15 residues. Trimming took 7 bases from V and 6 from J; bases not matched to a gene: 15. As DNA, the CDR3 is TGTGCCAGCACCGCGAGCGTGACAGGGAACGGCGAGCAGTACTTC. This gives the protein CASTASVTGNGEQYF.

This clone has just a few counts. The CDR3 DNA reads TGTGCCAGCTCACCACCTAACAAAGGGTACGCTGAAGCTTTCTTT. Protein product: CASSPPNKGYAEAFF. The chain joins TRBV18 to TRBJ1-1, with no clear D. The CDR3 totals 15 residues. From germline, CDR1 is KGHSH and CDR2 LQKENI. V was shortened by 0 bases and J by 6 bases, with 14 bases between the two germline ends.

The chain has TRBV4-3 and TRBJ1-4; 12 bases map to TRBD1. The CDR3 length is 18 residues. Trimming removed 4 bases from V and 4 bases from J; junction bases left unmatched: 10. Germline loops: CDR1 LGHNA, CDR2 YSLEER. The CDR3 region has the DNA TGCGCCAGCAGCCTCTCCGGGACAGGGGGCGCGAATAATGAAAAACTGTTTTTT. This sequence encodes CASSLSGTGGANNEKLFF.

The V call is TRBV16, the J call TRBJ1-5, with D perhaps matching TRBD1 (5 bases). V gave up 0 bases and J gave up 1 base, with 10 bases separating them. CDR1 and CDR2 (germline): KGHSY, FQNENV. This CDR3 has 16 amino acids. The CDR3 is CASSQSSGASNQPQHF. Written as DNA, the CDR3 is TGTGCCAGCAGCCAATCAAGTGGGGCGAGCAATCAGCCCCAGCATTTT.

CDR3 in DNA: TGTGCCAGCAGCTTAGATAGGATCCCCCCTGGAAACACCATATATTTT. Amino acids: CASSLDRIPPGNTIYF. V is TRBV7-6 and J is TRBJ1-3; no reliable D call. V lost 1 base, J lost 2 bases, and 12 bases lay in between. Germline V gives CDR1 SGHVS, CDR2 FNYEAQ. The CDR3 extends over 16 amino acids.

The chain joins TRBV6-5 to TRBJ2-3, with 8 nucleotides matching TRBD1. The V gene's germline CDR1 is MNHEY and CDR2 SVGAGI. The CDR3 has 16 amino acids. Trimming at V came to 4 bases and at J to 1 base, leaving 7 bases not matched to a gene. The CDR3 sequence is CASSSPRGRGTDTQYF. CDR3 in DNA: TGTGCCAGCAGTTCCCCCAGGGGGCGAGGCACAGATACGCAGTATTTT.

The chain joins TRBV7-6 to TRBJ2-7; TRBD2 might be the D (5 bases). The CDR3 contains 16 residues. Germline loops: CDR1 SGHVS, CDR2 FNYEAQ. V was shortened by 1 base and J by 0 bases, with 13 bases between the two germline ends. The CDR3 is CASSLGALASSYEQYF. The CDR3 bases are TGTGCCAGCAGCTTAGGGGCGCTAGCCTCCTCCTACGAGCAGTACTTC.

The chain couples TRBV19 to TRBJ2-7; 8 bases agree with TRBD2. This CDR3 region has 15 residues. From germline, CDR1 is LNHDA and CDR2 SQIVND (reference sequence). V shed 1 base and J 0 bases; nucleotides not matched to a gene: 2. The CDR3 here is CASSIASGGSYEQYF. The DNA for the CDR3 is TGTGCCAGTAGTATAGCCAGCGGGGGCTCCTACGAGCAGTACTTC. The full variable domain, completed using reference TRBV19 and TRBJ2-7, is DGGITQSPKYLFRKEGQNVTLSCEQNLNHDAMYWYRQDPGQGLRLIYYSQIVNDFQKGDIAEGYSVSREKKESFPLTVTSAQKNPTAFYLCASSIASGGSYEQYFGPGTRLTVT.

This clone was recorded only once. J is TRBJ2-1 and V is TRBV7-3; TRBD2 aligns across 8 bases. This CDR3 has 15 amino acids. The V segment lost 2 bases and the J segment 4 bases; nucleotides outside the gene matches: 4. Looked up from germline, CDR1 is SGHTA and CDR2 is FQGTGA. The CDR3 here is CASSLWREAYNEQFF. The CDR3 coding sequence is TGTGCCAGCAGCTTATGGCGGGAGGCTTACAATGAGCAGTTCTTC.

The chain employs TRBV6-5 and TRBJ1-2, with D unresolved. The CDR3 covers 11 residues. V lost 0 bases and J 14 bases, leaving 10 bases between the germline ends. CDR1 is MNHEY, CDR2 SVGAGI, per germline. CDR3 coding DNA: TGTGCCAGCAGTTACTCGATGAGGTGTACCTTC. Encoded protein: CASSYSMRCTF.

The chain links TRBV6-5 to TRBJ2-5; D gene ambiguous. This CDR3 is 15 amino acids long. Trimming removed 5 bases from V and 0 bases from J, with 13 bases in between. Germline V CDR1 and CDR2: MNHEY, SVGAGI. DNA of the CDR3: TGTGCCAGCAGTCCAACTCACGGGTACCAAGAGACCCAGTACTTC. Its protein product is CASSPTHGYQETQYF.

The chain recombines TRBV7-2 with TRBJ1-5; D not resolved. CDR1 and CDR2 (germline): SGHTA, FQGNSA. Between the trimmed V and J ends, which lost 8 bases and 3 bases, there was a span of 14 bases. This CDR3 is built from 14 residues. CDR3 protein: CASALVSANQPQHF. CDR3 nucleotide sequence: TGTGCCAGCGCCCTAGTCTCGGCCAATCAGCCCCAGCATTTT.

CDR3 sequence reads: CASSRSSGGADTQYF. DNA for the CDR3: TGTGCCAGCAGCCGATCTAGCGGGGGGGCAGATACGCAGTATTTT. J is TRBJ2-3 and V is TRBV6-9, with TRBD2 matching over 12 bases. This CDR3 is built from 15 residues. Germline V gene lookup returns CDR1 MNHGY and CDR2 SVAAGI. The V segment lost 6 bases and the J segment 4 bases; nucleotides outside the gene matches: 5.

The J gene is TRBJ1-1, the V gene TRBV28; perhaps TRBD1 as D (6 bases). The germline V gene encodes CDR1 MDHEN and CDR2 SYDVKM. V was shortened by 7 bases and J by 1 base, with 19 bases between the two germline ends. This CDR3 has 16 residues. The CDR3 region has the DNA TGTGCCAGCACTCTTGGGATCAGGGGAGAGAACACTGAAGCTTTCTTT. It yields the protein CASTLGIRGENTEAFF. Drawing the rest from reference TRBV28 and TRBJ1-1, the complete variable domain is DVKVTQSSRYLVKRTGEKVFLECVQDMDHENMFWYRQDPGLGLRLIYFSYDVKMKEKGDIPEGYSVSREKKERFSLILESASTNQTSMYLCASTLGIRGENTEAFFGQGTRLTVV.

The rearrangement joins TRBV18 to TRBJ1-5; the D gene is possibly TRBD1 (5 bases). V was trimmed by 5 bases and J by 0 bases, leaving 8 bases between them. Germline loops: CDR1 KGHSH, CDR2 LQKENI. CDR3 size: 14 residues. The DNA of the CDR3 is TGTGCCAGCTCAGGGGCAGGTAGCAATCAGCCCCAGCATTTT. Amino acid sequence: CASSGAGSNQPQHF.

This chain joins TRBV9 and TRBJ2-7; tentative D call: TRBD2 (5 bases). Germline V gene sequence: CDR1 SGDLS, CDR2 YYNGEE. The CDR3 extends over 17 amino acids. V shed 3 bases and J shed 0 bases, with 19 bases lying between them. DNA for the CDR3: TGTGCCAGCAGCGAGGGAGCAGAGTTTTCCAGCTCCTACGAGCAGTACTTC. It encodes CASSEGAEFSSSYEQYF.

This chain joins TRBV6-5 and TRBJ1-3, with TRBD1 identical over 8 bases. Germline values: CDR1 MNHEY, CDR2 SVGAGI. CDR3 length: 13 residues. V dropped 9 bases and J dropped 6; count of bases not matched to a gene: 7. The CDR3 reads CASRQGRENTIYF. The CDR3 DNA reads as TGTGCCAGTAGACAGGGGCGAGAAAACACCATATATTTT.

This sequence joins TRBV6-1 and TRBJ2-3; 7 bases fit TRBD2. V trimming: 6 bases; J trimming: 2 bases; junction bases outside the gene matches: 2. The CDR3 runs 13 residues. In germline, CDR1 is MNHNS, CDR2 SASEGT. In DNA form, the CDR3 reads TGTGCCAGCAGCCGGGACTACACAGATACGCAGTATTTT. It specifies CASSRDYTDTQYF.

Note on this clone: Sequence at one end of the junction differs from germline and may be a read error. The chain employs TRBV4-1 and TRBJ1-2; D not certain. From germline, CDR1 is MGHRA and CDR2 YSYEKL. The CDR3 loop spans 14 amino acids. DNA for the CDR3: TGCGCCAGCAGTCAAGAAGGCTTTAACTATGGCTACACCTTC. This sequence encodes CASSQEGFNYGYTF.

The genes are TRBV30 and TRBJ1-1; D is ambiguous. V lost 2 bases and J 5 bases, leaving 21 bases between the germline ends. This CDR3 comprises 16 residues. Germline values: CDR1 GTSNPN, CDR2 SVGIG (reference sequence). The CDR3 nucleotides are TGTGCCTGGAGTATTTGGGGTACGGGCACGCAGACTGAAGCTTTCTTT. This encodes CAWSIWGTGTQTEAFF.

This chain uses TRBV30 with TRBJ1-1, with D tentatively TRBD1 (5 bases). The CDR3 contains 13 residues. V was trimmed by 5 bases and J by 3 bases, leaving 13 bases between them. CDR1 and CDR2 (germline): GTSNPN, SVGIG (reference sequence). The CDR3 nucleotides are TGTGCCTGGTCGATGGGGCCTGACACTGAAGCTTTCTTT. Its protein is CAWSMGPDTEAFF.

This sequence joins TRBV5-4 and TRBJ2-3; 10 bases fit TRBD1. V shed 4 bases and J 8 bases; nucleotides not matched to a gene: 19. This CDR3 spans 18 amino acids. Germline CDR1 is SGHNT and CDR2 is YYREEE (reference sequence). The CDR3 loop reads CASSEAGTDRGRRGTQYF. The CDR3 DNA reads TGTGCCAGCAGCGAGGCCGGGACAGACAGGGGGCGCCGAGGTACGCAGTATTTT.

The chain is built from TRBV5-6 and TRBJ1-5; TRBD1 matches 7 bases. Per germline, CDR1 SGHDT and CDR2 YYEEEE. V shed 4 bases and J 4 bases; nucleotides not matched to a gene: 2. The CDR3 contains 13 residues. The CDR3 region has the DNA TGTGCCAGCAGCCTGACAGGGAATCAGCCCCAGCATTTT. This encodes CASSLTGNQPQHF.

The genes are TRBV6-5 and TRBJ2-7; either TRBD1 or TRBD2 may fit D (5 bases each). Germline V lookup: CDR1 MNHEY, CDR2 SVGAGI. The CDR3 length is 13 residues. Trimming removed 0 bases at V and 9 bases at J, with 12 bases between. The CDR3 reads CASSYSSRGRQYF. The CDR3 bases are TGTGCCAGCAGTTACTCGAGTAGGGGACGGCAGTACTTC.

The chain joins TRBV19 to TRBJ1-2, with 8 bases identical to TRBD1. Germline V lookup: CDR1 LNHDA, CDR2 SQIVND (reference sequence). Trimming removed 2 bases from V and 11 bases from J; junction bases left unmatched: 7. This CDR3 has 13 amino acids. The CDR3 is CASSIPGQAEYTF. The CDR3 bases are TGTGCCAGTAGTATACCGGGACAGGCAGAGTACACCTTC. Full variable domain (rest looked up from reference TRBV19 and TRBJ1-2): DGGITQSPKYLFRKEGQNVTLSCEQNLNHDAMYWYRQDPGQGLRLIYYSQIVNDFQKGDIAEGYSVSREKKESFPLTVTSAQKNPTAFYLCASSIPGQAEYTFGSGTRLTVV.

This clone was detected only a few times. The gene calls are TRBV21-1 and TRBJ1-1; whether TRBD1, the table's D call, matches the DNA was not checked. TRBV21-1 is deemed a pseudogene. This CDR3 contains 18 residues. The CDR3 DNA sequence: TGTGCCAGCAGCAAAGCGCTGGGGACAGGATTCATGAACACTGAAGCTTTCTTT. Encoded protein: CASSKALGTGFMNTEAFF.

In this sample, this clone turned up once. V gene TRBV6-6 combines with J gene TRBJ1-3; D not resolved. This CDR3 is 16 amino acids long. Germline CDR1 and CDR2: MNHNY and SVGAGI (reference sequence). V dropped 2 bases and J dropped 5 bases, with 16 bases sitting between them. This CDR3 is CASSYLLSRERNTIYF. CDR3 nucleotide sequence: TGTGCCAGCAGTTACCTTCTGTCTCGGGAGCGAAACACCATATATTTT.

The chain has TRBV21-1 and TRBJ2-5; the table gives TRBD2 as D, unverified against the DNA. TRBV21-1 is reported as a pseudogene. This CDR3 comprises 16 residues. The CDR3 is CASSKEREGVKETQYF. The CDR3 bases are TGTGCCAGCAGCAAAGAGCGGGAAGGGGTAAAAGAGACCCAGTACTTC.